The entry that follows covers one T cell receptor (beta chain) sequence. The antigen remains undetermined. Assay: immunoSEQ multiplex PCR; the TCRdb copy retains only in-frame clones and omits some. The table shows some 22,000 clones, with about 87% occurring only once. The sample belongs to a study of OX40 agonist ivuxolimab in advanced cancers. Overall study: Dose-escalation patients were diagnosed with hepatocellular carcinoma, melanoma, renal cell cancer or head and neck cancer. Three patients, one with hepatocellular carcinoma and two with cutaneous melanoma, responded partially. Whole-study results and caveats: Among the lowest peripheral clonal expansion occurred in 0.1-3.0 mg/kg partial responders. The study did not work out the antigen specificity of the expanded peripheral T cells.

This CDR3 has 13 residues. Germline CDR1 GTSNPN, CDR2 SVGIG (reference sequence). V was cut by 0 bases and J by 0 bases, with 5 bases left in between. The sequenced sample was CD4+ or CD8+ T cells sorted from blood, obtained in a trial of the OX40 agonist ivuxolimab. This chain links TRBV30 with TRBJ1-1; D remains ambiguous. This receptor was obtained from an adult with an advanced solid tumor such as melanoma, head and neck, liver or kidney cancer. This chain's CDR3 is CAWSVLLNTEAFF. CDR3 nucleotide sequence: TGTGCCTGGAGTGTATTACTGAACACTGAAGCTTTCTTT.